This TCR beta chain was identified in a study of blood T cell repertoires in COVID-19. At the level of the study: The samples span acute and convalescent COVID-19 from the United States, Italy and Spain. PBMCs, B-cell-depleted T cells, or T cells were the source of the cDNA or gDNA that made up the material.

This clone was seen more than once but under ten times. In the original processing: The assay estimated nucleated cells by amplifying reference gene primers. The table came from immunoSEQ multiplex PCR; TCRdb's copy has only in-frame clones and leaves some out. That table furnishes V, J and clone size, whereas the DNA furnished D and trimming. The table shows 55,000 to 75,000 clones, with roughly 78% occurring only once. Sequencing used peripheral blood. The sequence was collected from a man in his 60s with acute or convalescent COVID-19.

The CDR3 loop is CASSESGTGNTEAFF. As DNA, the CDR3 is TGTGCCAGCAGCGAATCCGGGACAGGGAACACTGAAGCTTTCTTT. The rearrangement links TRBV9 to TRBJ1-1, with 8 bases matching TRBD1. The V segment lost 3 bases and the J segment 1 base; nucleotides outside the gene matches: 5. Per the germline V gene, CDR1 is SGDLS and CDR2 is YYNGEE. This CDR3 contains 15 residues.